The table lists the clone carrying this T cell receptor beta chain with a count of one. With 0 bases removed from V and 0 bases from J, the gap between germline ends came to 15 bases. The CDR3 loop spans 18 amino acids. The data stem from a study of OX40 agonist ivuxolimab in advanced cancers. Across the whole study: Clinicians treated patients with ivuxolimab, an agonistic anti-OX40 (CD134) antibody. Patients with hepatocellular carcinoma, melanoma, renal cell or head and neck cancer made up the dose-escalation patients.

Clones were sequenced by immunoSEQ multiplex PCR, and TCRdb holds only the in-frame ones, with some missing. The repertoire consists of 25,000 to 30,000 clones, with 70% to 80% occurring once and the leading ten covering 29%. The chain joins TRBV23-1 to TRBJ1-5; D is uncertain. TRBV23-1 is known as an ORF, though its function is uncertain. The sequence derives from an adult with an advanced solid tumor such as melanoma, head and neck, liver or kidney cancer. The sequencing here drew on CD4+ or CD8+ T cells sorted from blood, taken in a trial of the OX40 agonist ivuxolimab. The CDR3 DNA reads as TGCGCCAGCAGTCAATCCCACAGACCTAGTCCTAGCAATCAGCCCCAGCATTTT. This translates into CASSQSHRPSPSNQPQHF.